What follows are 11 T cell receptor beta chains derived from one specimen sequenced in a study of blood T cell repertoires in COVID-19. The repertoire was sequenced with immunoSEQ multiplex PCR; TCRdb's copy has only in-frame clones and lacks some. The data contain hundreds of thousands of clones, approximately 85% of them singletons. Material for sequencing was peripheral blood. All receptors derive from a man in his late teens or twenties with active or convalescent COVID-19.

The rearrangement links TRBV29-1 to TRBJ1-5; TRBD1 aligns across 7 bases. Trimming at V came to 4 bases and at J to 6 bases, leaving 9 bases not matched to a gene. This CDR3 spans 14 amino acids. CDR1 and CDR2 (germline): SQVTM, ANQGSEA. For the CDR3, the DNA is TGCAGCGTTGCTGGCGGGTACAGGGGTCAGCCCCAGCATTTT. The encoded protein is CSVAGGYRGQPQHF.

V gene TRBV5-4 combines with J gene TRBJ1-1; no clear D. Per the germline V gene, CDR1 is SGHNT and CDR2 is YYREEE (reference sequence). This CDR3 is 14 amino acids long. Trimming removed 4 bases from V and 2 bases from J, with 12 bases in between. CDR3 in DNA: TGTGCCAGCAGCCTACATACAGTTAACACTGAAGCTTTCTTT. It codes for CASSLHTVNTEAFF.

The CDR3 DNA is TGCAGCGTAGACAGGGGGAGGGAAGCTTTCTTT. Amino acids: CSVDRGREAFF. This rearrangement joins TRBV29-1 to TRBJ1-1; 9 positions match TRBD1. CDR3 length: 11 amino acids. The junction had 4 bases not matched to a gene; V was cut back by 6 bases and J by 8 bases. CDR1 and CDR2 from the germline V gene are SQVTM and ANQGSEA.

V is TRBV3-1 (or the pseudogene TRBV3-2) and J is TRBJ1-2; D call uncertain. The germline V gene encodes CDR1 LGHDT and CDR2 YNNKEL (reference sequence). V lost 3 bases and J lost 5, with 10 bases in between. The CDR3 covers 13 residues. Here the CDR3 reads CASSHTRTYGYTF. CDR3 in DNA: TGTGCCAGCAGCCACACAAGGACTTATGGCTACACCTTC.

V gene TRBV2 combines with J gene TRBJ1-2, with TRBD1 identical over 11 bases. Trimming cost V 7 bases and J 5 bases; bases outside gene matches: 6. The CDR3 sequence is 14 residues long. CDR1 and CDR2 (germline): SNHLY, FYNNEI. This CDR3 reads CASTGTGGLYGYTF. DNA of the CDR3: TGTGCCAGCACCGGGACAGGGGGGTTGTATGGCTACACCTTC.

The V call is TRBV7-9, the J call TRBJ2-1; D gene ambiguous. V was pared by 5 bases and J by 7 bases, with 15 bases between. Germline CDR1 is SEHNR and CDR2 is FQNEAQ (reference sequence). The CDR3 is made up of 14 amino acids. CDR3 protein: CASSPVWSGNEQFF. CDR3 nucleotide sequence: TGTGCCAGCAGCCCCGTCTGGTCCGGGAATGAGCAGTTCTTC.

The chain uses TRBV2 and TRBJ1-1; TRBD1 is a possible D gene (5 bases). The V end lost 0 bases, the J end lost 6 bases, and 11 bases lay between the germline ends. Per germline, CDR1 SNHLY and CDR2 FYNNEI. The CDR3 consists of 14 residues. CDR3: CASSEALRGSEAFF. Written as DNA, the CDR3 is TGTGCCAGCAGTGAAGCGCTTAGGGGCTCTGAAGCTTTCTTT.

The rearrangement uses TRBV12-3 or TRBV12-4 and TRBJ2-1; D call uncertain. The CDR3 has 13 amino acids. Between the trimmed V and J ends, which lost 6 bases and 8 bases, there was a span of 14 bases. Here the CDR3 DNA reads TGTGCCAGCAGCCTGACACCGCTCGATGAGCAGTTCTTC. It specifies CASSLTPLDEQFF.

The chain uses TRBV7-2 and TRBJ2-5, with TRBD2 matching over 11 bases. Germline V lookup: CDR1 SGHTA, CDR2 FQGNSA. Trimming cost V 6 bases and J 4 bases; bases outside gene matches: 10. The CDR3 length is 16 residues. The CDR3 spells CASRNTGTSGGETQYF. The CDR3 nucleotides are TGTGCCAGCAGAAATACCGGGACTAGCGGCGGAGAGACCCAGTACTTC.

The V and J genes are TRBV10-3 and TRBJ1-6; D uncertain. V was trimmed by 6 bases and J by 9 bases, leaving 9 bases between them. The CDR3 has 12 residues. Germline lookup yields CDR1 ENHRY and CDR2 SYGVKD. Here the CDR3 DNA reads TGTGCCATCAGGGACGGGAGTTCACCCCTCCACTTT. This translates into CAIRDGSSPLHF.

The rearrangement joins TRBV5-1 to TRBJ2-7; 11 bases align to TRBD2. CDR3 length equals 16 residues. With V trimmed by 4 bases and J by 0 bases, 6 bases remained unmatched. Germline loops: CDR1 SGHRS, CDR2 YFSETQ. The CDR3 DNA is TGCGCCAGCAGCGTGACTAGCGGGGAGAGCTCCTACGAGCAGTACTTC. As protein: CASSVTSGESSYEQYF.